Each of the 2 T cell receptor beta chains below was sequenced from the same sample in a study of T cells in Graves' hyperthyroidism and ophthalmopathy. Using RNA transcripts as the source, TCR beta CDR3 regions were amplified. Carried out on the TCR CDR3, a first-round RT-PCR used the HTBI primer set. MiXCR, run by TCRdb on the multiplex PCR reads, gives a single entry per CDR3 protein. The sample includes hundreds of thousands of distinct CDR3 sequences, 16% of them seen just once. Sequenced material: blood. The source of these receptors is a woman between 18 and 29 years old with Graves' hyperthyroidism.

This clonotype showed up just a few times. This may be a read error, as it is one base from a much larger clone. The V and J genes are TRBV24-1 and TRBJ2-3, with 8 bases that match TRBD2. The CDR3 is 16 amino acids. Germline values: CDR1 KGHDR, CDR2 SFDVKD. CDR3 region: CATNDFGLAPQDTQYF. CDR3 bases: TGTGCCACCAATGATTTCGGACTAGCCCCCCAAGATACGCAGTATTTT.

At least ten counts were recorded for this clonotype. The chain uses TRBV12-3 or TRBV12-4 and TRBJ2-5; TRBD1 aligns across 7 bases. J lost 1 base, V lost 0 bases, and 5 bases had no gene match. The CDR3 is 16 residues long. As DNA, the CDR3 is TGTGCCAGCAGTTTAGCGGGACAGTACCTCCAAGAGACCCAGTACTTC. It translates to CASSLAGQYLQETQYF.